A single sample gave rise to the 7 T cell receptor beta chains below, sequenced in a study of T-cell reconstitution after alpha-beta-depleted transplantation in children. Unique molecular identifiers were incorporated when the TCRbeta library was constructed. TCRdb used MiXCR to reprocess the PCR reads, holding one entry per CDR3 protein. The sample records a few hundred thousand distinct CDR3 sequences, 25% to 30% being singletons. The source was PBMCs, collected before TCRalphabeta/CD19-depleted stem cell transplant. These receptors originate from a boy younger than two with Wiskott-Aldrich syndrome, due to receive a stem cell transplant.

This chain links TRBV20-1 with TRBJ2-5, with 11 bases matching TRBD2. Trimming cost V 5 bases and J 4 bases; bases outside gene matches: 9. The CDR3 is 15 residues long. Germline assignment: CDR1 DFQATT and CDR2 SNEGSKA (reference sequence). The CDR3 DNA reads as TGCAGTGCTCAACCACTAGCGGGAGTCGTAGAGACCCAGTACTTC. This encodes CSAQPLAGVVETQYF.

This clonotype occurred once. The rearrangement links TRBV12-3 or TRBV12-4 to TRBJ2-3, with D unresolved. V was cut by 6 bases and J by 0 bases, with 16 bases left in between. The length of the CDR3 is 16 residues. As DNA, the CDR3 is TGTGCCAGCAGGCGGCGAGGCAGCCATAGCACAGATACGCAGTATTTT. Its translation is CASRRRGSHSTDTQYF.

This chain links TRBV7-9 with TRBJ1-6; D call uncertain. The CDR3 is made up of 14 amino acids. From germline, CDR1 is SEHNR and CDR2 FQNEAQ (reference sequence). With 0 bases removed from V and 4 bases from J, the gap between germline ends came to 4 bases. CDR3 coding DNA: TGTGCCAGCAGCTTAGCGGATTATAATTCACCCCTCCACTTT. Translation: CASSLADYNSPLHF.

This clonotype has a handful of counts. The chain links TRBV7-8 to TRBJ2-7; the match to TRBD1 covers 10 bases. CDR1 is SGHVS, CDR2 FQNEAQ, per germline. This CDR3 spans 16 amino acids. The ends lost 1 base at V and 5 bases at J; junction bases unmatched: 8. Here the CDR3 reads CASSLGIGTGVNEQYF. CDR3 DNA sequence: TGTGCCAGCAGCTTAGGAATTGGGACAGGGGTCAACGAGCAGTACTTC.

The rearrangement uses TRBV10-3 and TRBJ2-7, with no clear D. Trimming removed 6 bases at V and 3 bases at J, with 9 bases between. Germline V lookup: CDR1 ENHRY, CDR2 SYGVKD. This CDR3 has 12 amino acids. Here the CDR3 DNA reads TGTGCCATCAGCACTCTAGGCTACGAGCAGTACTTC. This gives the protein CAISTLGYEQYF.

The chain employs TRBV25-1 and TRBJ2-1; D is ambiguous. Trimming left V 8 bases short and J 0 bases short, with 14 bases between. CDR1 and CDR2 from the germline V gene are MGHDK and SYGVNS. The CDR3 covers 15 residues. The CDR3 bases are TGTGCCAGCTCGAGTATTCTAAGCTCCTACAATGAGCAGTTCTTC. Amino acids: CASSSILSSYNEQFF.

This clonotype was seen a few times. The J gene is TRBJ2-1, the V gene TRBV7-6; unclear D gene. Germline assignment: CDR1 SGHVS and CDR2 FNYEAQ. Trimming cost V 1 base and J 7 bases, with 11 bases left between them. This CDR3 contains 14 residues. The CDR3 DNA reads as TGTGCCAGCAGCTTAGACACTGACCCGAATGAGCAGTTCTTC. This codes for CASSLDTDPNEQFF. Full variable domain (outside the CDR3, taken from reference TRBV7-6 and TRBJ2-1): GAGVSQSPRYKVTKRGQDVALRCDPISGHVSLYWYRQALGQGPEFLTYFNYEAQQDKSGLPNDRFSAERPEGSISTLTIQRTEQRDSAMYRCASSLDTDPNEQFFGPGTRLTVL.